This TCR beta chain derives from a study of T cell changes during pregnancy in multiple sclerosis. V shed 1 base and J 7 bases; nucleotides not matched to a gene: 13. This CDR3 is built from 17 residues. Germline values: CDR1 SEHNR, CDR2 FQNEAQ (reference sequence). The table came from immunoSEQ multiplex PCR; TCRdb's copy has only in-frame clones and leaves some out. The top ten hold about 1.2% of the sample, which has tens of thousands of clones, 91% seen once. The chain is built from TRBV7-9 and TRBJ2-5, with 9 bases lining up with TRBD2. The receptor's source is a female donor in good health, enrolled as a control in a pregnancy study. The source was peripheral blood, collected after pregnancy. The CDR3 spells CASSLDGSGGPEGTQYF. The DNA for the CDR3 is TGTGCCAGCAGCTTAGATGGTAGCGGGGGCCCCGAAGGGACCCAGTACTTC. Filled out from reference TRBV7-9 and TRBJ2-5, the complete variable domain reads DTGVSQNPRHKITKRGQNVTFRCDPISEHNRLYWYRQTLGQGPEFLTYFQNEAQLEKSRLLSDRFSAERPKGSFSTLEIQRTEQGDSAMYLCASSLDGSGGPEGTQYFGPGTRLLVL.